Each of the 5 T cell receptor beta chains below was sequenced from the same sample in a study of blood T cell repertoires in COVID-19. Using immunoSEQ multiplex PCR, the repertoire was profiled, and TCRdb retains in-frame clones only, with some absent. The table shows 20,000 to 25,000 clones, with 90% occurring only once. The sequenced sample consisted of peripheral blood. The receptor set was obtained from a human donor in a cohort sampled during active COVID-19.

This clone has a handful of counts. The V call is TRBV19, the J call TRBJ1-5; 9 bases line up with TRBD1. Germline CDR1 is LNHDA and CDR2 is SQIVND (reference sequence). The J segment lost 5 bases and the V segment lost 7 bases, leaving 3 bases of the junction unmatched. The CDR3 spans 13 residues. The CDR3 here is CASTRTGDQPQHF. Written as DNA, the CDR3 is TGTGCCAGTACCCGGACAGGGGATCAGCCCCAGCATTTT. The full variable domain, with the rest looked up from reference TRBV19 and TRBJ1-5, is DGGITQSPKYLFRKEGQNVTLSCEQNLNHDAMYWYRQDPGQGLRLIYYSQIVNDFQKGDIAEGYSVSREKKESFPLTVTSAQKNPTAFYLCASTRTGDQPQHFGDGTRLSIL.

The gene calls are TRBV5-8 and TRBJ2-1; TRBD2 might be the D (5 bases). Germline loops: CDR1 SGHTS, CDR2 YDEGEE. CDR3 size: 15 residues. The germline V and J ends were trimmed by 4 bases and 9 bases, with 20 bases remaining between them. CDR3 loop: CASSRSRGREVEQFF. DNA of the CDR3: TGTGCCAGCAGCCGAAGTAGAGGGAGAGAGGTTGAGCAGTTCTTC. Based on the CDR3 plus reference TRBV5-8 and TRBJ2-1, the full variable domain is EAGVTQSPTHLIKTRGQQATLRCSPISGHTSVYWYQQALGLGLQFLLWYDEGEERNRGNFPPRFSGRQFPNYSSELNVNALELEDSALYLCASSRSRGREVEQFFGPGTRLTVL.

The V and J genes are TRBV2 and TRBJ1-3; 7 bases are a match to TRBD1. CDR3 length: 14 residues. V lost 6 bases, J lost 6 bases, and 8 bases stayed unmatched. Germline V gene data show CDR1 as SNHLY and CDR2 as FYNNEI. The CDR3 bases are TGTGCCAGCAGCGGATCCGGGACAGAAAACACCATATATTTT. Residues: CASSGSGTENTIYF.

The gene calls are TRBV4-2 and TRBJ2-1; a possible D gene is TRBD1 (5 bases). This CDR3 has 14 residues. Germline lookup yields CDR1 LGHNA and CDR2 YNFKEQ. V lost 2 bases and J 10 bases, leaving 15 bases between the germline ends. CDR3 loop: CASSQPPPGSEQFF. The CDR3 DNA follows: TGTGCCAGCAGCCAACCCCCCCCAGGGTCGGAGCAGTTCTTC.

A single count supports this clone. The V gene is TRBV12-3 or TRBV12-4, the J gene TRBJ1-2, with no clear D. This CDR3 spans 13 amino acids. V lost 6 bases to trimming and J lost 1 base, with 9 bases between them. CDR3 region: CASSTGGNYGYTF. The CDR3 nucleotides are TGTGCCAGCAGCACCGGAGGTAACTATGGCTACACCTTC.